A single T cell receptor (beta chain) is shown here with its context. The V end was cut by 3 bases, the J end by 7 bases, with 16 bases between. The CDR3 runs to 14 residues. In germline, CDR1 is SGDLS, CDR2 YYNGEE. The data belong to a study of blood T cell repertoires in COVID-19. TCRdb keeps only in-frame clones here, not all; method: immunoSEQ multiplex PCR. The repertoire holds under 200,000 clones, with more than 65% as singletons. Sequencing input: PBMCs or T cells enriched from blood (not recorded which). The receptor comes from a man between 60 and 70 years old who had recovered from COVID-19. The chain is built from TRBV9 and TRBJ2-5; D unclear. The CDR3 bases are TGTGCCAGCAGCGCCGACACAAATATCGCGACCCAGTACTTC. Its translation: CASSADTNIATQYF.